Following are 20 T cell receptor beta chains from one sample sequenced in a study of response to subunit inactivated influenza vaccine. TCRdb analysed the RT-PCR reads with MiXCR anew, one entry per CDR3 protein. The sample holds 430,000 or so distinct CDR3 sequences, around 9.9% seen once. The sample was PBMCs from blood, taken roughly 46 days after vaccination. The receptors derive from a man aged 45-60 years who received an inactivated influenza vaccine.

This chain connects TRBV7-8 to TRBJ1-2, with 9 bases identical to TRBD1. The V segment lost 3 bases and the J segment 6 bases; nucleotides outside the gene matches: 8. The CDR3 is made up of 15 amino acids. Germline CDR1 SGHVS, CDR2 FQNEAQ. This chain's CDR3 is CASSFGTGRFDGYTF. CDR3 nucleotides: TGTGCCAGCAGCTTCGGGACAGGGAGATTCGATGGCTACACCTTC.

The chain recombines TRBV7-2 with TRBJ2-5; D may be TRBD1 (6 bases). Germline values: CDR1 SGHTA, CDR2 FQGNSA. The CDR3 runs 14 residues. Trimming removed 4 bases from V and 5 bases from J, with 14 bases in between. CDR3 DNA sequence: TGTGCCAGCAGCTCATCACAGGGTTCGGAGACCCAGTACTTC. Protein sequence: CASSSSQGSETQYF.

This clonotype was seen only a few times. The chain employs TRBV4-1 and TRBJ2-1; 10 bases are shared with TRBD2. This CDR3 has 17 residues. V dropped 2 bases and J dropped 6; count of bases not matched to a gene: 10. CDR1 and CDR2 (germline): MGHRA, YSYEKL. CDR3 DNA sequence: TGCGCCAGCAGCCAACTGGACTTGATAGCGGGAGGCAATGAGCAGTTCTTC. Translating gives CASSQLDLIAGGNEQFF.

The rearrangement uses TRBV24-1 and TRBJ2-1; 10 nucleotides align to TRBD2. Trimming removed 2 bases from V and 2 bases from J; junction bases left unmatched: 2. The CDR3 loop spans 16 amino acids. The germline V gene encodes CDR1 KGHDR and CDR2 SFDVKD. The CDR3 loop reads CATSDSLAGAYNEQFF. The CDR3 DNA follows: TGTGCCACCAGTGATTCTCTAGCGGGAGCCTACAATGAGCAGTTCTTC.

In this sample, this clonotype turned up a few times. This chain connects TRBV4-1 to TRBJ2-3; 13 positions match TRBD2. Trimming cost V 0 bases and J 4 bases; bases outside gene matches: 1. This CDR3 has 16 amino acids. Germline V gene lookup returns CDR1 MGHRA and CDR2 YSYEKL. The CDR3 spells CASSQEGLAGSDTQYF. Written as DNA, the CDR3 is TGCGCCAGCAGCCAAGAGGGACTAGCGGGATCAGATACGCAGTATTTT.

The sample holds many counts of this clonotype. V gene TRBV24-1 combines with J gene TRBJ1-2; unclear D gene. Germline loops: CDR1 KGHDR, CDR2 SFDVKD. The CDR3 runs 13 residues. The V end lost 9 bases, the J end lost 8 bases, and 18 bases lay between the germline ends. The CDR3 protein is CATFDYQSDGYTF. CDR3 DNA: TGTGCCACCTTCGACTACCAGTCCGACGGCTACACCTTC.

This clonotype was seen many times. The chain uses TRBV24-1 and TRBJ2-1; a weak D match, TRBD1 (5 bases). This CDR3 is 14 amino acids long. Germline CDR1 KGHDR, CDR2 SFDVKD. The V gene lost 6 bases and the J gene lost 2 bases, with 10 bases spanning the gap. CDR3 protein: CATSLQGPYNEQFF. In DNA, the CDR3 is TGTGCCACCAGTCTGCAGGGCCCCTACAATGAGCAGTTCTTC.

This chain links TRBV12-3 or TRBV12-4 with TRBJ2-7; perhaps TRBD1 as D (5 bases). There are 13 residues in the CDR3. Trimming took 6 bases from V and 6 from J, leaving 15 bases between them. The CDR3 loop is CASRRQNLGEQYF. The CDR3, as DNA: TGTGCCAGCAGAAGACAGAACCTAGGCGAGCAGTACTTC.

This clonotype was seen at least ten times. V gene TRBV5-6 combines with J gene TRBJ2-7, with 9 positions matching TRBD2. Trimming took 0 bases from V and 3 from J; bases not matched to a gene: 1. The V gene's germline CDR1 is SGHDT and CDR2 YYEEEE. CDR3 length: 14 amino acids. The CDR3 reads CASSLGGRDYEQYF. DNA for the CDR3: TGTGCCAGCAGCTTGGGCGGGAGGGACTACGAGCAGTACTTC.

Ten or more counts support this clonotype. The chain couples TRBV20-1 to TRBJ2-3; no definite D call. Germline V CDR1 and CDR2: DFQATT, SNEGSKA (reference sequence). V gave up 6 bases and J gave up 0 bases, with 10 bases separating them. The CDR3 loop spans 13 amino acids. In nucleotides, the CDR3 is TGCAGTGCCTCATGGGCTAGCACAGATACGCAGTATTTT. Protein sequence: CSASWASTDTQYF.

The chain carries TRBV7-2 and TRBJ2-2; D is ambiguous. V shed 7 bases and J shed 6 bases, with 9 bases lying between them. Germline loops: CDR1 SGHTA, CDR2 FQGNSA. The CDR3 extends over 12 amino acids. The CDR3 DNA reads as TGTGCCAGCACCTTTTCAGCCGGGGAGCTGTTTTTT. It specifies CASTFSAGELFF.

This clonotype showed up many times. This chain links TRBV10-3 with TRBJ2-1; D gene uncertain. The CDR3 consists of 11 residues. Per germline, CDR1 ENHRY and CDR2 SYGVKD. Trimming shortened V by 1 base and J by 8 bases, and 3 bases separated the two germline ends. CDR3 residues: CAISEFHEQFF. CDR3 nucleotides: TGTGCCATCAGTGAGTTTCATGAGCAGTTCTTC.

The V and J genes are TRBV29-1 and TRBJ2-2, with 10 bases lining up with TRBD2. Germline V gene sequence: CDR1 SQVTM, CDR2 ANQGSEA. The V and J ends lost 2 bases and 1 base, in that order; junction bases with no gene match: 4. This CDR3 has 16 amino acids. The CDR3: CSVEPRTSGNTGELFF. The CDR3 coding sequence is TGCAGCGTTGAACCTAGGACTAGCGGGAACACCGGGGAGCTGTTTTTT.

This clonotype appeared a few times. The rearrangement joins TRBV20-1 to TRBJ1-5; 9 positions match TRBD1. V trimming: 5 bases; J trimming: 6 bases; junction bases outside the gene matches: 8. The CDR3 extends over 14 amino acids. Germline CDR1 DFQATT, CDR2 SNEGSKA (reference sequence). CDR3 nucleotide sequence: TGCAGTGCTGAGGACAGGGGAGAGATTCAGCCCCAGCATTTT. It codes for CSAEDRGEIQPQHF.

The CDR3, as DNA: TGCAGTGCCCCATTCTCCGGGACAGGGGATGCCTACGAGCAGTACTTC. Protein sequence: CSAPFSGTGDAYEQYF. The V gene is TRBV20-1, the J gene TRBJ2-7; 10 nucleotides align to TRBD1. CDR3 length equals 16 residues. The junction had 13 bases not matched to a gene; V was cut back by 6 bases and J by 2 bases. Germline CDR1 and CDR2: DFQATT and SNEGSKA (reference sequence).

This clonotype has only a few counts. The chain combines TRBV20-1 with TRBJ2-5; no clear D gene. Germline loops: CDR1 DFQATT, CDR2 SNEGSKA (reference sequence). This CDR3 contains 15 residues. V dropped 0 bases and J dropped 1 base, with 12 bases sitting between them. The CDR3 loop is CSAREPAGLQETQYF. The CDR3 DNA reads as TGCAGTGCTAGAGAGCCTGCAGGTCTCCAAGAGACCCAGTACTTC.

The sample holds a few counts of this clonotype. The chain uses TRBV7-6 and TRBJ1-1; D call uncertain. The CDR3 covers 14 residues. V lost 0 bases and J 5 bases, leaving 10 bases between the germline ends. The V gene's germline CDR1 is SGHVS and CDR2 FNYEAQ. CDR3 bases: TGTGCCAGCAGCTTAGCGCTCCAGTATACTGAAGCTTTCTTT. Residues: CASSLALQYTEAFF.

The sample holds a few counts of this clonotype. The chain carries TRBV5-1 and TRBJ2-2; 8 bases align to TRBD2. This CDR3 is 17 amino acids long. The germline V gene encodes CDR1 SGHRS and CDR2 YFSETQ. The ends lost 0 bases at V and 3 bases at J; junction bases unmatched: 7. The CDR3 region has the DNA TGCGCCAGCAGCTTGGTAGTAGCGGGATTTGACACCGGGGAGCTGTTTTTT. Its protein product is CASSLVVAGFDTGELFF.

CDR3 in DNA: TGTGCCAGCAGCCCCTGGACAGGGAAGATGCCCTACGAGCAGTACTTC. Amino acid sequence: CASSPWTGKMPYEQYF. The chain uses TRBV9 and TRBJ2-7; 8 bases align to TRBD1. V gave up 4 bases and J gave up 2 bases; unmatched junction bases: 11. The CDR3 spans 16 residues. CDR1 and CDR2 from the germline V gene are SGDLS and YYNGEE.

V gene TRBV15 combines with J gene TRBJ2-1, with D possibly matching TRBD2 (7 bases). Looked up from germline, CDR1 is LNHNV and CDR2 is YYDKDF (reference sequence). V was clipped by 3 bases and J by 8 bases, with 14 bases between them. The CDR3 spans 14 residues. The CDR3 nucleotides read TGTGCCACCAGCAGCCCGGGGGGCAGCTATGAGCAGTTCTTC. Translating gives CATSSPGGSYEQFF.